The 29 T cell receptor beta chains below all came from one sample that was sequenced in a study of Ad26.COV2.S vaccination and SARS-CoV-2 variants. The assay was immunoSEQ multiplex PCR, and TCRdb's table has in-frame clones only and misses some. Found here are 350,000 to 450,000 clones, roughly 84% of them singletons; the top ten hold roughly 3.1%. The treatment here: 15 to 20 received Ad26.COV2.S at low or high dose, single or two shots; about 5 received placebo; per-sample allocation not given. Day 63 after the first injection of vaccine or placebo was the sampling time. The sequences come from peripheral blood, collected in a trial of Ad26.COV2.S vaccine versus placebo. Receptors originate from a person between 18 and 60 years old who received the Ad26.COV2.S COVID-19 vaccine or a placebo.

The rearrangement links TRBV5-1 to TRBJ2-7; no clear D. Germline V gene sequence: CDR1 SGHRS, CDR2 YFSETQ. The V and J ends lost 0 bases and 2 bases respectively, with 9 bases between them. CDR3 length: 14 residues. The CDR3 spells CASSLGPPTYEQYF. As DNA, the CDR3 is TGCGCCAGCAGCTTGGGACCGCCAACCTACGAGCAGTACTTC.

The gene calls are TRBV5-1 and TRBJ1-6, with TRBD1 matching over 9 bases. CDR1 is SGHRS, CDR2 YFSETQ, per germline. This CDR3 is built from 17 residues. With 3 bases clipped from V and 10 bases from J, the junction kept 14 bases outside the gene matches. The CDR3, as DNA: TGCGCCAGCAGCTCTATGGTGGGACAGGGAGGTGGGTCACCCCTCCACTTT. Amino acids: CASSSMVGQGGGSPLHF. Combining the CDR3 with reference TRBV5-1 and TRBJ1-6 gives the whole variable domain KAGVTQTPRYLIKTRGQQVTLSCSPISGHRSVSWYQQTPGQGLQFLFEYFSETQRNKGNFPGRFSGRQFSNSRSEMNVSTLELGDSALYLCASSSMVGQGGGSPLHFGNGTRLTVT.

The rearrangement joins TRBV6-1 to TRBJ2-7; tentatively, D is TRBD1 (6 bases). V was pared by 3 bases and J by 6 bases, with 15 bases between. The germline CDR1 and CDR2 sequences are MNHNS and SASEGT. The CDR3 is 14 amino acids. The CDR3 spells CASSERGRGGEQYF. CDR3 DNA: TGTGCCAGCAGTGAGCGAGGCAGGGGTGGCGAGCAGTACTTC.

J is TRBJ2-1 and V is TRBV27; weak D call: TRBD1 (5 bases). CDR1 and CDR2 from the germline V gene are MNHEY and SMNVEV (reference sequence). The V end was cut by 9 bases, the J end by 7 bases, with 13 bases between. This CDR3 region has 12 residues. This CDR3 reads CASQDSLNEQFF. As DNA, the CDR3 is TGTGCCAGTCAAGACAGCCTAAATGAGCAGTTCTTC.

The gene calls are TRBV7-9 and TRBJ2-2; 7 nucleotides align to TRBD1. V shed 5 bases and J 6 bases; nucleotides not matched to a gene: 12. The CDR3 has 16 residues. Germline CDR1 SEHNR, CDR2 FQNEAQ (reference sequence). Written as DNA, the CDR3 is TGTGCCAGCAGCCTAGTAGCCAACAGGGGCGCCGGGGAGCTGTTTTTT. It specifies CASSLVANRGAGELFF.

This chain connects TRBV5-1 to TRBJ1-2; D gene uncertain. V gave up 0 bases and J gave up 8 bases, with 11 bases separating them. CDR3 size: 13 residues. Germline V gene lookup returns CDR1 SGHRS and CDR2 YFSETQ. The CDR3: CASSLEGARGYTF. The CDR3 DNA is TGCGCCAGCAGCTTGGAGGGTGCCAGGGGCTACACCTTC.

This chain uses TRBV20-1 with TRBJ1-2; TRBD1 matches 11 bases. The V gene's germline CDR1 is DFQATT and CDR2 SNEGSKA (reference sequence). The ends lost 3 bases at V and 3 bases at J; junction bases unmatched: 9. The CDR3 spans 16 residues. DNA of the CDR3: TGCAGTGCTAGTATCCGTAGGGACAGGGGGGACTATGGCTACACCTTC. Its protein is CSASIRRDRGDYGYTF.

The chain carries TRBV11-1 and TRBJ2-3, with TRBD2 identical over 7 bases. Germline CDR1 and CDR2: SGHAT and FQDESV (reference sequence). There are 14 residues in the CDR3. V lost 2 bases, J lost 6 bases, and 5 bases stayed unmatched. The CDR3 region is CASSLYSGGDTQYF. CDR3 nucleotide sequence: TGTGCCAGCAGCTTATACTCGGGGGGTGATACGCAGTATTTT.

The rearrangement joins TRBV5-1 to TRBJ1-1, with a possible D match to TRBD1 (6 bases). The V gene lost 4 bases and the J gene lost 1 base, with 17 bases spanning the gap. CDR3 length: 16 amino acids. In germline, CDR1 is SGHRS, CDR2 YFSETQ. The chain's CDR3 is CASSTLDSAGNTEAFF. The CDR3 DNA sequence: TGCGCCAGCAGCACATTGGACAGCGCGGGGAACACTGAAGCTTTCTTT.

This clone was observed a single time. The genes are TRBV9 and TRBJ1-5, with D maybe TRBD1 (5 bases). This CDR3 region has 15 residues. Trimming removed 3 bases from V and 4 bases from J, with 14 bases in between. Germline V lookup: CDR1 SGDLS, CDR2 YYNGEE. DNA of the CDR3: TGTGCCAGCAGCGCCCAGGGCGGGGCAAATCAGCCCCAGCATTTT. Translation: CASSAQGGANQPQHF.

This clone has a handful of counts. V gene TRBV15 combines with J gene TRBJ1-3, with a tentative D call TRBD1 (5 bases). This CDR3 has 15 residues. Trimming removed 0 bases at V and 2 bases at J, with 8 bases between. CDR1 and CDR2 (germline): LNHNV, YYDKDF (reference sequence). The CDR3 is CATSRDSGTGNTIYF. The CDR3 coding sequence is TGTGCCACCAGCAGAGATTCAGGGACTGGAAACACCATATATTTT.

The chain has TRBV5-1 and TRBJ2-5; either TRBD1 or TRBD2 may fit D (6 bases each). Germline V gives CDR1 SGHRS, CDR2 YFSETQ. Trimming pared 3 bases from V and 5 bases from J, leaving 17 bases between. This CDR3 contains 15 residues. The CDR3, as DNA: TGCGCCAGCAGCTCCCATGAGGGGGGTTGGGAGACCCAGTACTTC. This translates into CASSSHEGGWETQYF.

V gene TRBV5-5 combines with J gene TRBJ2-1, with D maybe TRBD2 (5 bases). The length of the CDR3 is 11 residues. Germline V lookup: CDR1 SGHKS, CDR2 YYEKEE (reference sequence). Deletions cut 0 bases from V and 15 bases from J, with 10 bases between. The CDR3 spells CASSLGLGLFF. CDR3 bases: TGTGCCAGCAGCTTGGGGTTAGGACTGTTCTTC.

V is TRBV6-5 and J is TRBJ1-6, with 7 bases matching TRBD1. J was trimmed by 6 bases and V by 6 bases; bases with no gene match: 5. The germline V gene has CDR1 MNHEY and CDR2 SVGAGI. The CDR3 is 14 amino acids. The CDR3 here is CASSLYRGNSPLHF. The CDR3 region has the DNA TGTGCCAGCAGCCTCTACAGGGGTAATTCACCCCTCCACTTT.

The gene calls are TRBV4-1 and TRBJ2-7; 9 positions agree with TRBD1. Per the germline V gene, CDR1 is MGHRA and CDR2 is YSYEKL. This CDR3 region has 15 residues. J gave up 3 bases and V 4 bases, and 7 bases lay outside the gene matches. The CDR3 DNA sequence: TGCGCCAGCAGCCGGGGACAGGGAGGATTCTACGAGCAGTACTTC. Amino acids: CASSRGQGGFYEQYF.

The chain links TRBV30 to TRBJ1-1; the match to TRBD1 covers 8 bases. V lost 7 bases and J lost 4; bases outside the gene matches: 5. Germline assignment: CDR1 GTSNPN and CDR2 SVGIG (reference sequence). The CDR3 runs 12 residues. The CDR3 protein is CAYHRGFTEAFF. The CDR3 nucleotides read TGTGCCTACCACAGGGGGTTCACTGAAGCTTTCTTT.

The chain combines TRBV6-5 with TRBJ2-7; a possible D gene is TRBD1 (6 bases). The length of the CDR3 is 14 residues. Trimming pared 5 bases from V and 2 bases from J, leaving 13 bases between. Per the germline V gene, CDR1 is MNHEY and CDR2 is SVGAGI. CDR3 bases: TGTGCCAGCAGTCTACAGGGTGACCCCTACGAGCAGTACTTC. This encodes CASSLQGDPYEQYF.

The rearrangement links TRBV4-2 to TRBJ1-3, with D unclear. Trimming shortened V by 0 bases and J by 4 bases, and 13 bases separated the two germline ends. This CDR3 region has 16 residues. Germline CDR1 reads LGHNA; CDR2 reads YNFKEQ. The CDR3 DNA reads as TGTGCCAGCAGCCAAGATTCGGCAGCTGGGGGAAACACCATATATTTT. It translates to CASSQDSAAGGNTIYF.

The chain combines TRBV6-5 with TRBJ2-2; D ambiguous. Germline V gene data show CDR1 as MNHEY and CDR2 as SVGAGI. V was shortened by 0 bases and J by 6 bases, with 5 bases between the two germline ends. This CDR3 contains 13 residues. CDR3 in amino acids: CASSYSDAGELFF. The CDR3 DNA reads TGTGCCAGCAGTTACTCGGATGCCGGGGAGCTGTTTTTT.

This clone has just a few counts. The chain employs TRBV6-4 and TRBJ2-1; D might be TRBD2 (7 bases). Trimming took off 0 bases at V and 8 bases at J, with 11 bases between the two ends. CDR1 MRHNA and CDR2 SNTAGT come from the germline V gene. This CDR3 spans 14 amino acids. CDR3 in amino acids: CASSDSTGGDEQFF. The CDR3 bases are TGTGCCAGCAGTGACTCGACGGGGGGCGATGAGCAGTTCTTC.

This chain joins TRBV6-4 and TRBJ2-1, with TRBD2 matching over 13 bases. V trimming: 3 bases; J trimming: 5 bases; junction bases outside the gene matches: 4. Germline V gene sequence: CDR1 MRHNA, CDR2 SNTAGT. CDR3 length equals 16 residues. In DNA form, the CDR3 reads TGTGCCAGCAGTGAGACTAGCGGGGGGTATGACAATGAGCAGTTCTTC. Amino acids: CASSETSGGYDNEQFF.

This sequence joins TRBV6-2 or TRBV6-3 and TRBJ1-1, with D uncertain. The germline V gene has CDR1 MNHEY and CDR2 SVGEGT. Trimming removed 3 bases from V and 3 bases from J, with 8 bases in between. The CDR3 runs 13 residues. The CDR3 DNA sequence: TGTGCCAGCAGTTATAAATCACACACTGAAGCTTTCTTT. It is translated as CASSYKSHTEAFF.

The CDR3 sequence: CASSVGAGPNSPLHF. The CDR3 region has the DNA TGTGCCAGCAGCGTAGGGGCAGGGCCCAATTCACCCCTCCACTTT. The V and J genes are TRBV9 and TRBJ1-6; tentatively, D is TRBD1 (5 bases). Germline CDR1 SGDLS, CDR2 YYNGEE. The CDR3 covers 15 residues. Trimming took off 0 bases at V and 7 bases at J, with 11 bases between the two ends. The variable domain in full, completed from reference TRBV9 and TRBJ1-6, reads DSGVTQTPKHLITATGQRVTLRCSPRSGDLSVYWYQQSLDQGLQFLIQYYNGEERAKGNILERFSAQQFPDLHSELNLSSLELGDSALYFCASSVGAGPNSPLHFGNGTRLTVT.

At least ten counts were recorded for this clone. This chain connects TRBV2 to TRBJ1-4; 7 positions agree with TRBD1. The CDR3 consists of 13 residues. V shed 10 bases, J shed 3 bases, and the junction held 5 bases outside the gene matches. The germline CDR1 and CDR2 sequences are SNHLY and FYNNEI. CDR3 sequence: CATSGTANEKLFF. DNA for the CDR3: TGTGCCACCTCCGGGACAGCTAATGAAAAACTGTTTTTT.

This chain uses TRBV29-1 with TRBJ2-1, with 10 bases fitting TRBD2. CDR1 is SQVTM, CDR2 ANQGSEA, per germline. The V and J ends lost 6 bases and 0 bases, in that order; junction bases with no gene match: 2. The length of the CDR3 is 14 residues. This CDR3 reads CSVLAGDSYNEQFF. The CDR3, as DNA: TGCAGCGTGCTAGCGGGGGACTCCTACAATGAGCAGTTCTTC.

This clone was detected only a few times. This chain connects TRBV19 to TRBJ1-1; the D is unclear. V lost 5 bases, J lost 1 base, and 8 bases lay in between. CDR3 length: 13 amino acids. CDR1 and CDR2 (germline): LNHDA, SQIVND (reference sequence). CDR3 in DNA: TGTGCCAGTAGTTTCGAGCGGAACACTGAAGCTTTCTTT. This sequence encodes CASSFERNTEAFF.

The CDR3 reads CASSRQGGQPQHF. The CDR3, as DNA: TGTGCCAGCAGCCGACAGGGGGGTCAGCCCCAGCATTTT. The genes are TRBV2 and TRBJ1-5, with 9 nucleotides matching TRBD1. The CDR3 spans 13 residues. Germline V gene lookup returns CDR1 SNHLY and CDR2 FYNNEI. Unmatched junction bases numbered 3, after V lost 6 bases and J lost 6 bases.

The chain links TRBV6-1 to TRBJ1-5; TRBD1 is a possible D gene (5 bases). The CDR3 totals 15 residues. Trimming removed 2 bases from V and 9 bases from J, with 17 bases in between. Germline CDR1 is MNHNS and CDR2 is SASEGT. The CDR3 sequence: CASSEFPGEGSPQHF. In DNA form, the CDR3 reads TGTGCCAGCAGTGAATTCCCAGGAGAGGGGTCGCCCCAGCATTTT.

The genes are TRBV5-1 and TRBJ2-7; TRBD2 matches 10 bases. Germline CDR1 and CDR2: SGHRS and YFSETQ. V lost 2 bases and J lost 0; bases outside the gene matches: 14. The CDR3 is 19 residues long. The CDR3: CASSFPAFRLAGFSYEQYF. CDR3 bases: TGCGCCAGCAGCTTCCCCGCTTTCCGACTAGCGGGTTTCTCCTACGAGCAGTACTTC. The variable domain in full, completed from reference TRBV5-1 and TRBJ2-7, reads KAGVTQTPRYLIKTRGQQVTLSCSPISGHRSVSWYQQTPGQGLQFLFEYFSETQRNKGNFPGRFSGRQFSNSRSEMNVSTLELGDSALYLCASSFPAFRLAGFSYEQYFGPGTRLTVT.